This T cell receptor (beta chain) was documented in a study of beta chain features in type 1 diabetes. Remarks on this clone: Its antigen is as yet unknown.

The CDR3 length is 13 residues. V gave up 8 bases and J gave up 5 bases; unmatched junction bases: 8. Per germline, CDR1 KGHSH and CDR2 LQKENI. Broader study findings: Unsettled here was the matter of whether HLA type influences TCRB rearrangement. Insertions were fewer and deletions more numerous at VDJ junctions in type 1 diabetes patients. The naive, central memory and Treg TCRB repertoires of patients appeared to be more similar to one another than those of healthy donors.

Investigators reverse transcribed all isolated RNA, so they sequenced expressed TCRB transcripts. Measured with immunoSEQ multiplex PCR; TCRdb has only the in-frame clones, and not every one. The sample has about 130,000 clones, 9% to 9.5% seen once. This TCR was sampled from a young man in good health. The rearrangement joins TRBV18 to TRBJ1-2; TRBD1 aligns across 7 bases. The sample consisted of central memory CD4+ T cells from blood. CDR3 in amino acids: CASQPGTDYGYTF. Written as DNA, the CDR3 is TGTGCCAGCCAACCCGGGACAGATTATGGCTACACCTTC.